The rows below give T cell receptor beta chains drawn from one sample of a study of response to subunit inactivated influenza vaccine. TCRdb reprocessed the RT-PCR reads with MiXCR, giving one entry per CDR3 protein. Of hundreds of thousands of distinct CDR3 sequences listed, roughly 14% are singletons. Sequenced material: PBMCs from blood, taken roughly 13 days after vaccination. These receptors came from a man aged 50 or older who received an inactivated influenza vaccine. Both conserved end residues are part of each CDR3. Fields, in order: D gene, J gene, V gene, clone size, CDR3 protein, CDR3 DNA. The D gene is left open where the match is weak. For some rows the clone size is stated as once, few or many, or as a class when expanded; others skip it.

>NA|TRBJ1-1|TRBV7-2|NA
CASSTRDGNTEAFF
TGTGCCAGCAGCACCCGTGACGGGAACACTGAAGCTTTCTTT
>TRBD2|TRBJ2-1|TRBV29-1|NA
CSGGTSGTREQFF
TGCAGCGGGGGGACTAGCGGCACCAGAGAGCAGTTCTTC
>NA|TRBJ2-7|TRBV28|many
CASSKQVAGEQYF
TGTGCCAGCAGCAAACAGGTCGCCGGGGAGCAGTACTTC
>NA|TRBJ2-1|TRBV15|few
CATSREGHNEQFF
TGTGCCACCAGCAGAGAAGGGCACAATGAGCAGTTCTTC
>NA|TRBJ1-2|TRBV5-1|few
CASSLGEQAAGYTF
TGCGCCAGCAGCTTGGGGGAGCAGGCCGCGGGCTACACCTTC
>TRBD2|TRBJ2-3|TRBV7-2|few
CASSRGGPLTDTQYF
TGTGCCAGCAGTCGCGGGGGACCACTCACAGATACGCAGTATTTT
>NA|TRBJ1-1|TRBV20-1|few
CSASPADRNTEAFF
TGCAGTGCTAGTCCGGCAGACAGGAACACTGAAGCTTTCTTT
>TRBD2|TRBJ2-2|TRBV12-3/TRBV12-4|NA
CASSPHSGGADLFF
TGTGCCAGCAGTCCCCATAGCGGGGGGGCGGATCTGTTTTTT
>NA|TRBJ1-6|TRBV27|many
CASSSVDSSSSPLHF
TGTGCCAGCAGTTCGGTGGACAGCTCCAGTTCACCCCTCCACTTT
>TRBD2|TRBJ2-2|TRBV20-1|NA
CSALAGGSTGELFF
TGCAGTGCTCTAGCGGGAGGAAGCACCGGGGAGCTGTTTTTT
>NA|TRBJ1-1|TRBV21-1|few
CASSVWDRMNTEAFF
TGTGCCAGCAGCGTATGGGACAGAATGAACACTGAAGCTTTCTTT
>NA|TRBJ2-3|TRBV28|NA
CASRLRTLASPDTQYF
TGTGCCAGCAGACTACGGACACTCGCCTCTCCAGATACGCAGTATTTT
>NA|TRBJ2-5|TRBV11-2|few
CASSLGDIPYQETQYF
TGTGCCAGCAGCTTGGGGGACATCCCGTACCAAGAGACCCAGTACTTC
>NA|TRBJ2-7|TRBV20-1|NA
CSASPRDLGGYEQYF
TGCAGTGCTAGCCCACGGGATCTCGGAGGCTACGAGCAGTACTTC
>NA|TRBJ1-4|TRBV5-1|NA
CASSTGRTNEKLFF
TGCGCCAGCAGTACGGGGCGGACTAATGAAAAACTGTTTTTT
>NA|TRBJ1-5|TRBV5-6|NA
CASSLTGGRGQPQHF
TGTGCCAGCAGCCTGACCGGGGGACGGGGTCAGCCCCAGCATTTT
>NA|TRBJ2-4|TRBV7-3|NA
CASSLDGKNIQYF
TGTGCCAGCAGCTTGGACGGAAAAAACATTCAGTACTTC
>NA|TRBJ1-6|TRBV6-2/TRBV6-3|few
CASSAQRGRNSPLHF
TGTGCCAGCAGCGCCCAACGGGGGCGGAATTCACCCCTCCACTTT
>TRBD2|TRBJ2-6|TRBV7-6|few
CASSKSGASGANVLTF
TGTGCCAGCAGCAAAAGCGGGGCTTCTGGGGCCAACGTCCTGACTTTC
>NA|TRBJ1-2|TRBV12-5|few
CASGLGTRDGNYGYTF
TGTGCTAGTGGGTTGGGGACTCGGGACGGCAACTATGGCTACACCTTC
>NA|TRBJ2-7|TRBV29-1|few
CSVGTLTYEQYF
TGCAGCGTCGGGACACTTACCTACGAGCAGTACTTC
>NA|TRBJ1-4|TRBV7-9|few
CASTPVGPDSEKLFF
TGTGCCAGCACCCCCGTGGGGCCGGACAGTGAAAAACTGTTTTTT
>TRBD2|TRBJ2-5|TRBV20-1|few
CSATQWTSGRSETQYF
TGCAGTGCTACCCAATGGACTAGCGGGAGATCGGAGACCCAGTACTTC
>NA|TRBJ2-1|TRBV6-4|NA
CASSDSSPGEQFF
TGTGCCAGCAGTGACTCGAGTCCCGGTGAGCAGTTCTTC
>NA|TRBJ2-7|TRBV5-6|once
CASRSNPGQGPYEQYF
TGTGCCAGCAGATCCAATCCGGGGCAGGGGCCCTACGAGCAGTACTTC
>NA|TRBJ1-2|TRBV12-3/TRBV12-4|few
CASIIVRDNEIANYGYTF
TGTGCCAGCATAATCGTCCGGGACAACGAAATAGCTAACTATGGCTACACCTTC
>TRBD2|TRBJ2-3|TRBV5-1|NA
CASSLAASGRGADTQYF
TGCGCCAGCAGCTTGGCCGCTAGCGGGAGGGGTGCAGATACGCAGTATTTT
>NA|TRBJ1-6|TRBV18|NA
CASSPQSSESPLHF
TGTGCCAGCTCACCACAGTCCTCTGAGTCACCCCTCCACTTT
>NA|TRBJ2-1|TRBV20-1|NA
CSARVFDGSSYNEQFF
TGCAGTGCTAGAGTTTTCGACGGAAGCTCCTACAATGAGCAGTTCTTC
>TRBD2|TRBJ2-1|TRBV28|few
CASSLAGRAYYNEQFF
TGTGCCAGCAGTCTCGCGGGGAGGGCCTATTACAATGAGCAGTTCTTC
>TRBD1|TRBJ2-7|TRBV27|NA
CASRRTGGGEQYF
TGTGCCAGCAGACGGACAGGGGGCGGCGAGCAGTACTTC
>TRBD1|TRBJ2-5|TRBV3-1|NA
CASSQRQGRALLQYF
TGTGCCAGCAGCCAGAGACAGGGAAGAGCCTTATTGCAGTACTTC
>TRBD1|TRBJ2-1|TRBV7-9|NA
CASSPGQGGVNEQFF
TGTGCCAGCAGCCCGGGACAGGGGGGGGTCAATGAGCAGTTCTTC
>TRBD1|TRBJ2-1|TRBV28|NA
CASSFQTGQKSYNEQFF
TGTGCCAGCAGTTTCCAGACGGGACAGAAGTCCTACAATGAGCAGTTCTTC
>NA|TRBJ1-4|TRBV6-2/TRBV6-3|many
CATSGFAPEKLFF
TGTGCCACCAGCGGATTCGCCCCTGAAAAACTGTTTTTT
>TRBD1|TRBJ2-7|TRBV29-1|many
CSCSFRGRDYEQYF
TGCAGCTGCTCGTTCAGGGGGCGCGACTACGAGCAGTACTTC
>NA|TRBJ2-3|TRBV2|NA
CASSEQELSTDTQYF
TGTGCCAGCAGTGAACAGGAACTAAGCACAGATACGCAGTATTTT
>TRBD2|TRBJ2-2|TRBV13|few
CASSLESGVNTGELFF
TGTGCCAGCAGCTTAGAAAGCGGGGTGAACACCGGGGAGCTGTTTTTT
>TRBD2|TRBJ2-1|TRBV7-8|many
CASSLELRREGLYSKQFF
TGTGCCAGCAGCTTAGAGCTTCGGCGGGAGGGCCTTTATTCAAAGCAGTTCTTC
>NA|TRBJ2-5|TRBV12-3/TRBV12-4|many
CASSLAGQGGTQYF
TGTGCCAGCAGTTTAGCAGGCCAGGGGGGGACCCAGTACTTC
>NA|TRBJ2-4|TRBV6-2/TRBV6-3|few
CASSSQDSIQYF
TGTGCCAGCAGTTCTCAGGACAGTATTCAGTACTTC
>TRBD2|TRBJ2-7|TRBV7-9|few
CASSTGTSGKPYEQYF
TGTGCCAGCAGCACCGGGACTAGCGGGAAACCCTACGAGCAGTACTTC
>NA|TRBJ2-7|TRBV18|NA
CASSPLQGSGEQYF
TGTGCCAGCTCACCCTTACAGGGATCTGGCGAGCAGTACTTC
>NA|TRBJ1-2|TRBV3-1|NA
CASSPLAPQLDYTF
TGTGCCAGCAGCCCCCTCGCCCCCCAATTGGACTACACCTTC
>TRBD1|TRBJ2-5|TRBV6-2/TRBV6-3|few
CASSYSLQGLYQETQYF
TGTGCCAGCAGTTACTCACTACAGGGGTTGTACCAAGAGACCCAGTACTTC
>NA|TRBJ1-2|TRBV5-1|few
CASSLTGTGYYGYTF
TGCGCCAGCAGCTTGACCGGGACGGGGTACTATGGCTACACCTTC
>NA|TRBJ2-1|TRBV18|few
CASSPNPTTNNEQFF
TGTGCCAGCTCACCCAACCCGACAACAAACAATGAGCAGTTCTTC
>TRBD1|TRBJ2-3|TRBV24-1|NA
CATGTGSGWGTDTQYF
TGTGCCACCGGGACAGGGAGTGGTTGGGGCACAGATACGCAGTATTTT
>TRBD1|TRBJ2-6|TRBV19|NA
CASSIGQGTPGANVLTF
TGTGCCAGTAGTATAGGACAGGGGACCCCTGGGGCCAACGTCCTGACTTTC
>NA|TRBJ2-3|TRBV29-1|NA
CSVSAGFTIDTQYF
TGCAGCGTGAGCGCAGGGTTCACCATAGATACGCAGTATTTT
>TRBD1|TRBJ2-6|TRBV30|NA
CAWSVEAGGPGANVLTF
TGTGCCTGGAGTGTAGAGGCAGGGGGCCCTGGGGCCAACGTCCTGACTTTC